Listed below are T cell receptor beta chains from one sample, sequenced in a study of CD8 T cells in Susac syndrome. TCRdb processed the immunoSEQ multiplex PCR reads anew with MiXCR; each CDR3 protein has one entry. The repertoire consists of about 200,000 distinct CDR3 sequences, with roughly nine tenths occurring once and the leading ten covering around 0.14%. The source material was CD8+ T cells from PBMCs. All receptors come from a human donor with multiple sclerosis. Each CDR3 is given with its conserved first and last residue. The D gene is left open where the match is weak. Not all rows give a size; the values are once, few, many and, for expanded clones, a class.

v_gene	abundance	j_gene	d_gene	CDR3aa	CDR3nt
TRBV4-2	once	TRBJ2-1	-	CASSRDPVSGNEQFF	TGTGCCAGCAGCCGAGATCCGGTCTCGGGCAATGAGCAGTTCTTC
TRBV11-2	-	TRBJ2-7	TRBD1	CASSLDRDRYTGYEQYF	TGTGCCAGCAGCTTAGACCGGGACAGATACACGGGCTACGAGCAGTACTTC
TRBV30	-	TRBJ1-5	TRBD1	CAWGPGQGMHQPQHF	TGTGCCTGGGGACCGGGACAGGGGATGCATCAGCCCCAGCATTTT
TRBV27	-	TRBJ1-5	-	CASSYSLYQPQHF	TGTGCCAGCAGTTATTCTTTATATCAGCCCCAGCATTTT
TRBV7-9	-	TRBJ2-1	-	CASSPRTEVEQFF	TGTGCCAGCAGCCCACGGACGGAGGTAGAGCAGTTCTTC
TRBV5-6	-	TRBJ2-5	-	CASSLVSGGPQETQYF	TGTGCCAGCAGCTTGGTTTCGGGGGGCCCACAAGAGACCCAGTACTTC
TRBV6-6	-	TRBJ2-1	TRBD2	CASSPMGLAGRNEQFF	TGTGCCAGCAGTCCTATGGGACTAGCGGGGCGGAATGAGCAGTTCTTC
TRBV6-1	-	TRBJ1-4	-	CASEIGGGTDEKLFF	TGTGCCAGCGAAATAGGCGGGGGTACGGATGAAAAACTGTTTTTT
TRBV2	-	TRBJ2-3	-	CASSDIAEDPDTQYF	TGTGCCAGCAGTGATATAGCGGAGGACCCAGATACGCAGTATTTT
TRBV24-1	-	TRBJ2-1	TRBD1	CATSQTGVLGNEQFF	TGTGCCACCTCCCAGACAGGGGTTTTAGGCAATGAGCAGTTCTTC
TRBV7-9	-	TRBJ2-1	TRBD2	CASRWGLADYNEQFF	TGTGCCAGCAGATGGGGACTAGCGGACTACAATGAGCAGTTCTTC
TRBV6-2/TRBV6-3	-	TRBJ2-7	-	CASSSRDGRGDYEQYF	TGTGCCAGCAGTTCCCGGGACGGGAGAGGAGACTACGAGCAGTACTTC
TRBV4-2	-	TRBJ1-4	-	CASSQDSTYEKLFF	TGTGCCAGCAGCCAAGATTCCACTTATGAAAAACTGTTTTTT
TRBV4-3	once	TRBJ1-5	-	CASSQDPSNQPQHF	TGCGCCAGCAGCCAAGACCCGAGCAATCAGCCCCAGCATTTT
TRBV4-3	-	TRBJ2-7	TRBD1	CASSQGDRVGEQYF	TGCGCCAGCAGCCAAGGGGACAGGGTGGGCGAGCAGTACTTC
TRBV5-1	-	TRBJ2-3	TRBD1	CASSQWDSNTDTQYF	TGCGCCAGCAGCCAATGGGACAGTAACACAGATACGCAGTATTTT
TRBV20-1	-	TRBJ1-1	-	CSARVRRVMNTEAFF	TGCAGTGCTAGAGTACGCCGGGTCATGAACACTGAAGCTTTCTTT
TRBV7-2	-	TRBJ2-4	TRBD2	CASTLSGGGDIQYF	TGTGCCAGCACCCTGAGCGGGGGTGGGGACATTCAGTACTTC
TRBV9	-	TRBJ1-2	-	CASSANSEYGYTF	TGTGCCAGCAGCGCCAATTCAGAATATGGCTACACCTTC
TRBV9	-	TRBJ2-7	TRBD2	CASSAGGSGTSEQYF	TGTGCCAGCAGTGCGGGGGGTAGCGGGACTTCCGAGCAGTACTTC
TRBV7-9	-	TRBJ1-3	-	CASSPLGDTIYF	TGTGCCAGCAGCCCTTTGGGGGACACCATATATTTT
TRBV24-1	-	TRBJ2-5	-	CATSDEGLTQYF	TGTGCCACCAGTGATGAAGGTTTGACCCAGTACTTC
TRBV27	-	TRBJ1-5	-	CASSLVYKVSNQPQHF	TGTGCCAGCAGTTTAGTGTATAAGGTTAGCAATCAGCCCCAGCATTTT
TRBV12-5	few	TRBJ2-1	-	CASGGGNEQFF	TGTGCTAGTGGGGGGGGAAATGAGCAGTTCTTC
TRBV7-9	-	TRBJ1-2	-	CASSLAANYGYTF	TGTGCCAGCAGCTTAGCGGCTAACTATGGCTACACCTTC
TRBV12-3/TRBV12-4	once	TRBJ2-5	TRBD1	CASSWDRVETQYF	TGTGCCAGCAGCTGGGACAGAGTTGAGACCCAGTACTTC
TRBV4-1	-	TRBJ2-2	-	CASSQDEGTGELFF	TGCGCCAGCAGCCAAGATGAGGGTACCGGGGAGCTGTTTTTT
TRBV27	-	TRBJ2-7	-	CASSPDNSLIEQYF	TGTGCCAGCAGTCCTGACAATTCTCTAATCGAGCAGTACTTC
TRBV7-3	-	TRBJ1-1	-	CASSRFLGNTEAFF	TGTGCCAGCAGCCGCTTCCTAGGGAACACTGAAGCTTTCTTT
TRBV7-8	-	TRBJ1-5	TRBD1	CASSPTGGNNQPQHF	TGTGCCAGCAGCCCAACAGGGGGAAACAATCAGCCCCAGCATTTT
TRBV12-3/TRBV12-4	-	TRBJ2-7	TRBD1	CASRSTGAEYEQYF	TGTGCCAGCAGGTCCACAGGGGCGGAGTACGAGCAGTACTTC
TRBV7-9	-	TRBJ2-1	-	CASSSKQAGNEQFF	TGTGCCAGCAGCTCGAAACAAGCCGGTAATGAGCAGTTCTTC
TRBV12-3/TRBV12-4	-	TRBJ2-2	-	CASRQVHGELFF	TGTGCCAGCAGACAGGTCCACGGGGAGCTGTTTTTT
TRBV20-1	-	TRBJ2-3	TRBD1	CSARHRGSTDTQYF	TGCAGTGCTAGGCACAGGGGGAGCACAGATACGCAGTATTTT
TRBV2	-	TRBJ2-2	TRBD2	CASSPSGSTVGGELFF	TGTGCCAGCAGCCCCAGCGGGAGCACCGTCGGCGGGGAGCTGTTTTTT
TRBV4-3	-	TRBJ2-1	TRBD2	CASSQDAGGPINEQFF	TGCGCCAGCAGCCAAGACGCGGGAGGGCCGATCAATGAGCAGTTCTTC
TRBV19	-	TRBJ2-3	-	CASHPRGSTDTQYF	TGTGCCAGCCATCCGCGGGGCAGCACAGATACGCAGTATTTT
TRBV20-1	-	TRBJ2-1	TRBD2	CSASDRTSGRVEQFF	TGCAGTGCCTCCGACCGGACTAGCGGGAGAGTTGAGCAGTTCTTC
TRBV7-3	-	TRBJ2-7	-	CASSLSPGQGHEQYF	TGTGCCAGCAGCTTAAGCCCCGGACAAGGACACGAGCAGTACTTC
TRBV6-5	once	TRBJ1-1	TRBD1	CASSYSTGPTNTEAFF	TGTGCCAGCAGTTACTCGACAGGGCCAACGAACACTGAAGCTTTCTTT
TRBV7-9	-	TRBJ1-2	-	CASSDKGGVYGYTF	TGTGCCAGCAGCGATAAGGGAGGAGTCTATGGCTACACCTTC
TRBV4-3	-	TRBJ1-2	-	CASSRRTAPYGYTF	TGCGCCAGCAGCCGGCGGACAGCCCCTTATGGCTACACCTTC
TRBV7-9	-	TRBJ1-1	-	CASSSPVQGTREAFF	TGTGCCAGCAGCTCCCCAGTACAGGGAACTCGCGAAGCTTTCTTT
TRBV7-9	-	TRBJ2-6	-	CASGTKTGNSGANVLTF	TGTGCCAGCGGAACCAAAACAGGGAACTCTGGGGCCAACGTCCTGACTTTC
TRBV6-1	once	TRBJ2-1	-	CASTGMGGAIIADEQFF	TGTGCCAGCACCGGTATGGGGGGGGCTATCATAGCGGATGAGCAGTTCTTC
TRBV12-3/TRBV12-4	-	TRBJ2-4	TRBD2	CASSSLFSGGKNIQYF	TGTGCCAGCAGTTCCTTGTTTTCGGGAGGCAAAAACATTCAGTACTTC
TRBV28	few	TRBJ1-1	TRBD1	CASSQGTGGTEAFF	TGTGCCAGCAGCCAAGGGACAGGGGGGACTGAAGCTTTCTTT
TRBV30	-	TRBJ2-2	-	CAYLTGSNTGELFF	TGTGCCTACTTGACAGGATCGAACACCGGGGAGCTGTTTTTT
TRBV30	-	TRBJ2-1	-	CAWTGGAGEQFF	TGTGCCTGGACTGGGGGGGCCGGTGAGCAGTTCTTC
TRBV29-1	once	TRBJ2-1	-	CSVEGGNEQFF	TGCAGCGTTGAAGGGGGCAATGAGCAGTTCTTC
TRBV6-5	-	TRBJ2-1	TRBD2	CASSHQPTSGRKVGQFF	TGTGCCAGCAGTCACCAACCAACTAGCGGGAGGAAGGTAGGGCAGTTCTTC
TRBV25-1	-	TRBJ1-4	-	CASRSWGPTNEKLFF	TGTGCCAGCAGGTCCTGGGGGCCCACTAATGAAAAACTGTTTTTT